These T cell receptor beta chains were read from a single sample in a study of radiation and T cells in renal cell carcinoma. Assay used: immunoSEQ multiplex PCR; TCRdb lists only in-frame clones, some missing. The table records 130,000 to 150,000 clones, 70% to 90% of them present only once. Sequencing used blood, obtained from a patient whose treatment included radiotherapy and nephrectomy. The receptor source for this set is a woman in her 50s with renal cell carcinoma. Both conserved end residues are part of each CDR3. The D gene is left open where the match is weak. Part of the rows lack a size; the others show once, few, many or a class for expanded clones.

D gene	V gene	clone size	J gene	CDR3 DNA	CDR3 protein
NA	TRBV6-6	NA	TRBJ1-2	TGTGCCAGCAGTGGTTTCGGGGGACCTCATGGCTACACCTTC	CASSGFGGPHGYTF
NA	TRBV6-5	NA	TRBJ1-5	TGTGCCAGCAGTTCCCATTCGAAGCGCAATCAGCCCCAGCATTTT	CASSSHSKRNQPQHF
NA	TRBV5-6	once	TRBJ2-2	TGTGCCAGCAGCTTGGATTTCGGGGAGCTGTTTTTT	CASSLDFGELFF
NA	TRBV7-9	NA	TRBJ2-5	TGTGCCAGCAGCTTAGGGGAGCAAGAGACCCAGTACTTC	CASSLGEQETQYF
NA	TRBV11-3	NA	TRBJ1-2	TGTGCCAGCAGCTTTGGGGGAGATGCTAACTATGGCTACACCTTC	CASSFGGDANYGYTF
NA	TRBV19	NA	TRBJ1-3	TGTGCCAGTAGTGAAACAGTCGGAAACACCATATATTTT	CASSETVGNTIYF
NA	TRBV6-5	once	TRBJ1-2	TGTGCCAGCAGTTCTAGACAGATACTTGGCTACACCTTC	CASSSRQILGYTF
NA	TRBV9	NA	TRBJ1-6	TGTGCCAGCAGCGCGGACACACCCAATTCACCCCTCCACTTT	CASSADTPNSPLHF
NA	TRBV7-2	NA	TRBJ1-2	TGTGCCAGCAGCTTACTGAGAAGCTACACCTTC	CASSLLRSYTF
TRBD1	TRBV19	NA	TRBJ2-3	TGTGCCAGTAGAACAGGGGGCTGGACAGATACGCAGTATTTT	CASRTGGWTDTQYF
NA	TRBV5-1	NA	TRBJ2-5	TGCGCCAGCAACGCGGGACCCGCCGAAGAGACCCAGTACTTC	CASNAGPAEETQYF
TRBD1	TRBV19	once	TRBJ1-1	TGTGCCAGTAGTCTACCGACAGGGGCAATCCCTGAAGCTTTCTTT	CASSLPTGAIPEAFF
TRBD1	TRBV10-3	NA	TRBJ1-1	TGTGCCATCAGTCTGGACAGGGGATGGGGCACTGAAGCTTTCTTT	CAISLDRGWGTEAFF
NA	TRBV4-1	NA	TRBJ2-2	TGCGCCAGCAGCCAACCTTCTTCGGGGCTAAAGGAGCTGTTTTTT	CASSQPSSGLKELFF
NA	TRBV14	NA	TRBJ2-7	TGTGCCAGCAGCCAGCTAGTTGGGCCCGAGGCCTACGAGCAGTACTTC	CASSQLVGPEAYEQYF
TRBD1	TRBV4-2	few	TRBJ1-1	TGTGCCAGCAGCCAAGCCCGGGACAGGGGATCGGCTTTCTTT	CASSQARDRGSAFF
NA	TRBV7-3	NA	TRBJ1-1	TGTGCCAGCAGCTTAGGGGCATTGAACACTGAAGCTTTCTTT	CASSLGALNTEAFF
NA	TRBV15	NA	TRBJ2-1	TGTGCCACCAGTTCTCTTCCGAGGGCCAATGAGCAGTTCTTC	CATSSLPRANEQFF
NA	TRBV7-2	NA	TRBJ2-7	TGTGCCAGCCGTGCCGACCTCTACGAGCAGTACTTC	CASRADLYEQYF
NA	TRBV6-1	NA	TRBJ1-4	TGTGCCAGCGCTGAAGGTGGATCGCATGAAAAACTGTTTTTT	CASAEGGSHEKLFF
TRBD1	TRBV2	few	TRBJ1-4	TGTGCCAGCGGTCCGACAGGGCTTAATGAAAAACTGTTTTTT	CASGPTGLNEKLFF
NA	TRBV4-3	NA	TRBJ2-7	TGCGCCAGCAGCCACGCCCTCCCCGGGACGGATAGCTCCTACGAGCAGTACTTC	CASSHALPGTDSSYEQYF
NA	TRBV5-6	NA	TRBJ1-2	TGTGCCAGCAGCTCAGACCCTATGGACAGAATATATGGCTACACCTTC	CASSSDPMDRIYGYTF
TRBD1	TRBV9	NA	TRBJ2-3	TGTGCCAGCAGCGTACAGGGGGATCATAGCACAGATACGCAGTATTTT	CASSVQGDHSTDTQYF
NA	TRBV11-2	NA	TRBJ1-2	TGTGCCAGCAGCCCCTCCTCGGCGGAAGCTAACTATGGCTACACCTTC	CASSPSSAEANYGYTF
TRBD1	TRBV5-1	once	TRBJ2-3	TGCGCCAGCAGCTTGGTTACAGGGGCGACAGATACGCAGTATTTT	CASSLVTGATDTQYF
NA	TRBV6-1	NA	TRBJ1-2	TGTGCCAGCAGAGGCGAGGGAAATAACTATGGCTACACCTTC	CASRGEGNNYGYTF
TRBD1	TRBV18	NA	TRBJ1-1	TGTGCCAGCTCACTGGAGGGGGCGTACACTGAAGCTTTCTTT	CASSLEGAYTEAFF
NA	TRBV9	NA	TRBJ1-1	TGTGCCAGCAGCGTAGCGCACAGGGAAACTGAAGCTTTCTTT	CASSVAHRETEAFF
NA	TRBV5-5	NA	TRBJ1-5	TGTGCCAGCAGCTTGTGGGGCAATCAGCCCCAGCATTTT	CASSLWGNQPQHF
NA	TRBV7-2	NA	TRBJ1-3	TGTGCCAGCAGCCGAAACCGGGCGGACGGAAACACCATATATTTT	CASSRNRADGNTIYF
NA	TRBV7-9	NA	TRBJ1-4	TGTGCCAGCAGCTTAGAGACAACTAATGAAAAACTGTTTTTT	CASSLETTNEKLFF
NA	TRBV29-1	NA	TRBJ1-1	TGCAGCGTTGAGGGAGTTGGAACTGAAGCTTTCTTT	CSVEGVGTEAFF
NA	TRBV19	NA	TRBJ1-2	TGTGCCAGTAGTAGCAGTGGGGACTATGGCTACACCTTC	CASSSSGDYGYTF
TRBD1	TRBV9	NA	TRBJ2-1	TGTGCCAGCACCCCGGACAGGGGAGTCAATGAGCAGTTCTTC	CASTPDRGVNEQFF
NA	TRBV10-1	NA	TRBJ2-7	TGCGCCAGCCGCGTCCGGGGTCGCTCCTACGAGCAGTACTTC	CASRVRGRSYEQYF